These T cell receptor beta chains were read from a single sample in a study of cytomegalovirus exposure and HLA in healthy donors. Sequenced by immunoSEQ multiplex PCR; TCRdb stores in-frame clones only, minus some. The table lists 200,000 or so clones, around four fifths of them singletons, with less than 8.5% in the top ten. Input material: PBMCs. These receptors all stem from a man younger than 30 in good health and CMV-seropositive. Both conserved end residues are part of each CDR3. Each record gives: D gene, J gene, clone size, V gene, CDR3 protein, CDR3 DNA. A D gene is named only where the DNA matches it firmly. Clone size is stated in some rows and not others, as once, few, many or a class when expanded.

. | TRBJ2-2 | . | TRBV18 | CASSRPTGLGTGELFF | TGTGCCAGCTCACGCCCCACGGGTCTGGGCACCGGGGAGCTGTTTTTT
. | TRBJ1-4 | . | TRBV18 | CASSYGGLSDEKLFF | TGTGCCAGCTCATACGGGGGACTAAGCGATGAAAAACTGTTTTTT
. | TRBJ1-1 | . | TRBV7-2 | CASSLDRTEAFF | TGTGCCAGCAGCTTAGACAGAACTGAAGCTTTCTTT
. | TRBJ1-1 | . | TRBV29-1 | CSVRGTGTEAFF | TGCAGCGTTCGCGGTACGGGTACTGAAGCTTTCTTT
TRBD1 | TRBJ2-6 | . | TRBV2 | CASSEGTGGAGANVLTF | TGTGCCAGCAGTGAGGGGACAGGGGGCGCTGGGGCCAACGTCCTGACTTTC
. | TRBJ2-6 | once | TRBV11-1 | CASSPRGGGANVLTF | TGTGCCAGCAGTCCGAGGGGAGGTGGGGCCAACGTCCTGACTTTC
TRBD2 | TRBJ2-1 | . | TRBV5-4 | CASSTRREGAYNEQFF | TGTGCCAGCAGCACTCGCCGGGAGGGAGCCTACAATGAGCAGTTCTTC
. | TRBJ1-1 | . | TRBV6-1 | CASTVELSGNTEAFF | TGTGCCAGCACCGTTGAGCTCTCAGGGAACACTGAAGCTTTCTTT
TRBD2 | TRBJ2-7 | once | TRBV29-1 | CSVKESGRNEQYF | TGCAGCGTAAAGGAGAGCGGGAGAAACGAGCAGTACTTC
. | TRBJ2-7 | . | TRBV11-2 | CASSFGTGSFTEQYF | TGTGCCAGCAGCTTCGGTACAGGGTCCTTTACCGAGCAGTACTTC
TRBD2 | TRBJ2-7 | few | TRBV4-2 | CASSLIAGRVSYEQYF | TGTGCCAGCAGCCTTATAGCGGGAAGGGTTTCCTACGAGCAGTACTTC
TRBD2 | TRBJ2-5 | few | TRBV6-4 | CASSEVAGGRETQYF | TGTGCCAGCAGTGAGGTAGCGGGAGGACGAGAGACCCAGTACTTC
. | TRBJ2-7 | . | TRBV29-1 | CSVEEERGYEQYF | TGCAGCGTTGAAGAGGAAAGGGGCTACGAGCAGTACTTC
. | TRBJ2-7 | . | TRBV6-6 | CASTSKGSGSSYEQYF | TGTGCCAGCACTTCAAAAGGTAGCGGAAGCTCCTACGAGCAGTACTTC
. | TRBJ2-3 | . | TRBV6-1 | CASTGTKSGTDTQYF | TGTGCCAGCACGGGAACCAAGTCTGGCACAGATACGCAGTATTTT
. | TRBJ2-2 | . | TRBV28 | CASKPGLHPSGELFF | TGTGCCAGCAAACCGGGACTTCACCCTTCCGGGGAGCTGTTTTTT
. | TRBJ2-3 | . | TRBV6-1 | CASSQVTRDTQYF | TGTGCCAGCAGTCAGGTTACCCGAGATACGCAGTATTTT
. | TRBJ1-2 | . | TRBV7-3 | CASSRRQHASNYGYTF | TGTGCCAGCAGCCGACGACAACACGCATCTAACTATGGCTACACCTTC
TRBD2 | TRBJ2-3 | once | TRBV27 | CASSTPGLAGSTDTQYF | TGTGCCAGCAGTACTCCCGGACTAGCGGGTAGCACAGATACGCAGTATTTT
. | TRBJ2-1 | . | TRBV6-6 | CASSYSPVYGSSEQFF | TGTGCCAGCAGTTACTCCCCGGTATATGGGAGTAGTGAGCAGTTCTTC
. | TRBJ2-7 | many | TRBV11-2 | CASSRSAAEPQYF | TGTGCCAGCAGCCGGTCGGCGGCGGAGCCCCAGTACTTC
TRBD2 | TRBJ2-7 | . | TRBV5-4 | CASSQIAGATSYEQYF | TGTGCCAGCAGCCAAATAGCGGGAGCGACGTCCTACGAGCAGTACTTC
TRBD1 | TRBJ1-1 | . | TRBV4-2 | CASSPSVRTGRNTEAFF | TGTGCCAGCAGCCCTTCCGTACGGACAGGGAGGAACACTGAAGCTTTCTTT
TRBD1 | TRBJ1-2 | . | TRBV29-1 | CSVEFSGQGYGYTF | TGCAGCGTTGAATTCTCGGGACAGGGCTATGGCTACACCTTC
. | TRBJ2-3 | . | TRBV5-1 | CASSQGGTDTQYF | TGCGCCAGCAGCCAGGGTGGGACAGATACGCAGTATTTT
. | TRBJ1-3 | . | TRBV7-2 | CASSLAGGNTIYF | TGTGCCAGCAGCTTGGCAGGGGGAAACACCATATATTTT
. | TRBJ2-2 | . | TRBV6-6 | CASSSLGGPGELFF | TGTGCCAGCAGTTCCCTAGGGGGTCCCGGGGAGCTGTTTTTT
TRBD2 | TRBJ2-7 | . | TRBV27 | CASSSWGAGVGEQYF | TGTGCCAGCAGTTCGTGGGGCGCGGGAGTAGGCGAGCAGTACTTC
TRBD1 | TRBJ2-7 | . | TRBV28 | CASSPRLTGGEQYF | TGTGCCAGCAGTCCACGACTCACAGGGGGCGAGCAGTACTTC
. | TRBJ2-5 | . | TRBV5-1 | CASSLAIDLGETQYF | TGCGCCAGCAGCTTGGCAATTGACCTCGGGGAGACCCAGTACTTC
TRBD1 | TRBJ1-1 | . | TRBV28 | CASRGGQVEAFF | TGTGCCAGCAGGGGGGGACAGGTCGAAGCTTTCTTT
. | TRBJ1-4 | . | TRBV28 | CASSPSRHSNEKLFF | TGTGCCAGCAGTCCTTCCCGGCACAGTAATGAAAAACTGTTTTTT
. | TRBJ2-1 | once | TRBV7-9 | CASSLDWTENYNEQFF | TGTGCCAGCAGCTTAGATTGGACAGAGAATTACAATGAGCAGTTCTTC
. | TRBJ1-5 | . | TRBV7-2 | CASSLARGGDQPQHF | TGTGCCAGCAGCTTAGCTCGGGGAGGCGATCAGCCCCAGCATTTT
. | TRBJ2-7 | . | TRBV5-6 | CASRGLSYEQYF | TGTGCCAGCCGGGGACTCTCCTACGAGCAGTACTTC
TRBD2 | TRBJ2-7 | . | TRBV2 | CASQREASYEQYF | TGTGCCAGCCAGCGGGAGGCCTCCTACGAGCAGTACTTC
. | TRBJ1-1 | . | TRBV28 | CATWGVNTEAFF | TGTGCCACCTGGGGGGTGAACACTGAAGCTTTCTTT
TRBD1 | TRBJ1-5 | . | TRBV28 | CASSLGTGEGQPQHF | TGTGCCAGCAGTTTGGGGACAGGGGAAGGTCAGCCCCAGCATTTT
TRBD2 | TRBJ2-3 | . | TRBV2 | CASSAGTSGRDTQYF | TGTGCCAGCAGTGCCGGGACTAGCGGGAGAGATACGCAGTATTTT
TRBD2 | TRBJ2-1 | . | TRBV7-2 | CASSLASGRTDNEQFF | TGTGCCAGCAGCTTGGCCAGCGGGAGGACGGACAATGAGCAGTTCTTC
. | TRBJ2-7 | . | TRBV27 | CASSSRGRPYEQYF | TGTGCCAGCAGCTCCAGGGGGAGGCCCTACGAGCAGTACTTC
. | TRBJ1-2 | . | TRBV5-1 | CASSLARAGRNLNGYTF | TGCGCCAGCAGCTTGGCCAGAGCGGGGAGGAACCTTAATGGCTACACCTTC
. | TRBJ2-7 | . | TRBV7-3 | CASSAQGTLGEQYF | TGTGCCAGCAGCGCTCAGGGTACCCTCGGCGAGCAGTACTTC
. | TRBJ1-5 | few | TRBV6-1 | CAHTGGSNQPQHF | TGTGCCCACACGGGAGGGAGCAATCAGCCCCAGCATTTT
. | TRBJ1-1 | . | TRBV6-5 | CASSPAKAARGAFF | TGTGCCAGCAGTCCGGCGAAGGCGGCCCGGGGGGCTTTCTTT